These 29 T cell receptor beta chains originate from one sample sequenced in a study of breast tumors, draining lymph nodes, adjacent tissues. Axillary draining lymph nodes of breast cancer patients supplied the node samples. TCRdb ran MiXCR on the multiplex PCR reads and lists one entry per CDR3 protein. The sample carries over 200,000 distinct CDR3 sequences, about 32% recorded once. Sequences were obtained from axillary lymph node tissue. The receptors come from a female donor with breast cancer. Some clones in this sample may be carry-over from other donors' samples.

This clonotype turned up a few times. The chain joins TRBV5-4 to TRBJ2-5; the match to TRBD2 covers 9 bases. V was pared by 6 bases and J by 5 bases, with 20 bases of the junction left unmatched. From germline, CDR1 is SGHNT and CDR2 YYREEE (reference sequence). The CDR3 loop spans 18 amino acids. The CDR3 protein is CASNVRRLGGRAVETQYF. The CDR3 coding sequence is TGTGCCAGCAATGTACGCAGGTTAGGCGGGAGGGCCGTGGAGACCCAGTACTTC.

In its sample, this clonotype was seen a few times. V is TRBV29-1 and J is TRBJ1-1; unclear D gene. V was clipped by 6 bases and J by 1 base, with 9 bases between them. Germline V CDR1 and CDR2: SQVTM, ANQGSEA. CDR3 length: 12 residues. In DNA form, the CDR3 reads TGCAGCGTCAAGACGGGGAACACTGAAGCTTTCTTT. It specifies CSVKTGNTEAFF.

About this clonotype: The conserved closing phenylalanine or tryptophan is absent in this CDR3, likely reflecting a read error. No DNA is shown, since the ends of the CDR3 on it are uncertain; the CDR3 is the one TCRdb lists. This chain connects TRBV15 to TRBJ2-1; the table gives TRBD1 as D, unverified against the DNA. Germline V gene data show CDR1 as LNHNV and CDR2 as YYDKDF (reference sequence). The CDR3 is 14 residues long, counting both termini. The CDR3 loop is CATSRGQGRNERFL.

This clonotype appeared many times. The V and J genes are TRBV9 and TRBJ2-7, with 8 nucleotides matching TRBD2. Germline assignment: CDR1 SGDLS and CDR2 YYNGEE. V lost 4 bases and J lost 1; bases outside the gene matches: 7. This CDR3 is built from 15 residues. CDR3 sequence: CASSPREGLSYEQYF. As DNA, the CDR3 is TGTGCCAGCAGCCCCCGGGAGGGACTTTCCTACGAGCAGTACTTC.

The J gene is TRBJ2-1, the V gene TRBV5-6; TRBD2 matches at 9 bases. Germline V gene data show CDR1 as SGHDT and CDR2 as YYEEEE. The CDR3 consists of 20 residues. With 0 bases clipped from V and 1 base from J, the junction kept 14 bases outside the gene matches. CDR3 region: CASSLAGWREGLVSYNEQFF. The CDR3 bases are TGTGCCAGCAGCTTGGCCGGGTGGCGGGAGGGCCTTGTTTCCTACAATGAGCAGTTCTTC.

At least ten counts were recorded for this clonotype. The chain employs TRBV18 and TRBJ1-4; D is uncertain. V was clipped by 2 bases and J by 5 bases, with 6 bases between them. Germline V CDR1 and CDR2: KGHSH, LQKENI. The CDR3 is 13 amino acids. The DNA for the CDR3 is TGTGCCAGCTCACCAGGGCTAAATGAAAAACTGTTTTTT. Protein: CASSPGLNEKLFF.

This clonotype occurred many times. Mismatch with germline at one junction end may stem from a read error. V gene TRBV14 combines with J gene TRBJ2-5; no firm D call. The germline V gene has CDR1 SGHDN and CDR2 FVKESK. The CDR3 has 14 amino acids. The CDR3 reads CASSQGLGLETQSF. The CDR3 DNA reads TGTGCCAGCAGCCAAGGCCTTGGTTTGGAGACCCAGTCCTTC.

The V and J genes are TRBV6-5 and TRBJ1-3; D is unclear. Germline-derived CDR1 and CDR2 are MNHEY and SVGAGI. Between the trimmed V and J ends, which lost 6 bases and 0 bases, there was a span of 12 bases. This CDR3 is 15 amino acids long. The CDR3 region is CASRRDRRSGNTIYF. CDR3 bases: TGTGCCAGCAGACGCGACCGACGCTCTGGAAACACCATATATTTT.

In this sample, this clonotype turned up many times. V usage is TRBV20-1 and J usage is TRBJ2-5, with D unclear. CDR1 and CDR2 (germline): DFQATT, SNEGSKA (reference sequence). This CDR3 region has 13 residues. V shed 3 bases and J shed 1 base, with 9 bases lying between them. The CDR3, as DNA: TGCAGTGCTAGCGGTCTACTCCAAGAGACCCAGTACTTC. Residues: CSASGLLQETQYF.

At least ten counts were recorded for this clonotype. The chain is built from TRBV7-9 and TRBJ1-4; D call uncertain. V lost 3 bases and J lost 5, with 13 bases in between. The CDR3 is 15 residues long. Looked up from germline, CDR1 is SEHNR and CDR2 is FQNEAQ (reference sequence). The CDR3 protein is CASSFRIGLNEKLFF. CDR3 bases: TGTGCCAGCAGCTTCCGAATCGGGCTGAATGAAAAACTGTTTTTT. The full variable domain, rest sourced from reference TRBV7-9 and TRBJ1-4, is DTGVSQNPRHKITKRGQNVTFRCDPISEHNRLYWYRQTLGQGPEFLTYFQNEAQLEKSRLLSDRFSAERPKGSFSTLEIQRTEQGDSAMYLCASSFRIGLNEKLFFGSGTQLSVL.

This clonotype occurred many times. The chain couples TRBV7-8 to TRBJ2-2, with D possibly TRBD2 on 6 matching bases. The germline V and J ends were trimmed by 2 bases and 1 base, with 14 bases remaining between them. Germline V gives CDR1 SGHVS, CDR2 FQNEAQ. The CDR3 length is 17 residues. CDR3 nucleotides: TGTGCCAGCAGCTTATGGGGAGGCCGGGTGAACACCGGGGAGCTGTTTTTT. It codes for CASSLWGGRVNTGELFF.

This clonotype was observed at least ten times. This sequence joins TRBV29-1 and TRBJ1-5; D unresolved. V lost 5 bases, J lost 3 bases, and 11 bases lay in between. There are 13 residues in the CDR3. Germline CDR1 SQVTM, CDR2 ANQGSEA. The CDR3 region has the DNA TGCAGCGTTTCCCCAGGAGCCAATCAGCCCCAGCATTTT. Its translation: CSVSPGANQPQHF.

This clonotype has ten or more counts. The chain uses TRBV6-5 and TRBJ1-2; 7 bases are a match to TRBD1. The CDR3 runs to 16 residues. Trimming removed 5 bases from V and 2 bases from J; junction bases left unmatched: 11. Germline CDR1 and CDR2: MNHEY and SVGAGI. CDR3 region: CASSPSQGRTNYGYTF. CDR3 sequence (DNA): TGTGCCAGCAGTCCATCACAGGGGCGCACCAACTATGGCTACACCTTC.

This clonotype was observed a few times. V and J are TRBV5-5 and TRBJ1-1; weak D call: TRBD1 (5 bases). V dropped 2 bases and J dropped 4 bases, with 15 bases sitting between them. This CDR3 has 15 amino acids. Germline CDR1 reads SGHKS; CDR2 reads YYEKEE (reference sequence). The CDR3 DNA reads TGTGCCAGCAGCTTCGGGCGGGGCGTTGGCACTGAAGCTTTCTTT. Amino acid sequence: CASSFGRGVGTEAFF.

This clonotype came up many times. V and J are TRBV7-3 and TRBJ2-2; D call uncertain. Between the trimmed V and J ends, which lost 1 base and 9 bases, there was a span of 9 bases. The CDR3 is made up of 13 amino acids. In germline, CDR1 is SGHTA, CDR2 FQGTGA. The CDR3 region is CASSLIGNRELFF. As DNA, the CDR3 is TGTGCCAGCAGCTTAATTGGGAACAGGGAGCTGTTTTTT.

In regard to this clonotype: A much bigger clone sits one base away, suggesting this may be a read error. V gene TRBV6-1 combines with J gene TRBJ1-5; no firm D call. V was shortened by 6 bases and J by 7 bases, with 13 bases between the two germline ends. The germline CDR1 and CDR2 sequences are MNHNS and SASEGT. CDR3 length: 13 residues. The CDR3 here is CASSKNSYQPQHF. CDR3 bases: TGTGCCAGCAGCAAAAATTCCTACCAGCCCCAGCATTTT.

The chain joins TRBV6-2 or TRBV6-3 to TRBJ1-1; D uncertain. CDR3 length equals 10 residues. The germline V gene encodes CDR1 MNHEY and CDR2 SVGEGT. V lost 6 bases, J lost 11 bases, and 10 bases lay in between. CDR3 loop: CASRPHEAFF. The CDR3 DNA sequence: TGTGCCAGCAGGCCCCATGAGGCTTTCTTT.

This clonotype was counted ten times or more. V is TRBV19 and J is TRBJ2-1, with 11 bases fitting TRBD1. Losses at the gene ends were 1 base for V and 7 bases for J; bases not matched to a gene: 3. The CDR3 length is 15 residues. Germline assignment: CDR1 LNHDA and CDR2 SQIVND (reference sequence). CDR3 in DNA: TGTGCCAGTAGTATAGGAGGACAGGGGGCGAATGAGCAGTTCTTC. Translation gives CASSIGGQGANEQFF.

This clonotype was found many times. The V call is TRBV13, the J call TRBJ2-7; perhaps TRBD2 as D (7 bases). The CDR3 has 14 amino acids. V was cut by 2 bases and J by 3 bases, with 11 bases left in between. Per the germline V gene, CDR1 is PRHDT and CDR2 is FYEKMQ (reference sequence). This chain's CDR3 is CASSLRGGGYEQYF. DNA of the CDR3: TGTGCCAGCAGCTTAAGAGGGGGGGGCTACGAGCAGTACTTC.

This sequence joins TRBV20-1 and TRBJ1-2; D may be TRBD1 (6 bases). Trimming removed 2 bases from V and 3 bases from J, with 19 bases in between. The CDR3 runs to 16 residues. Per the germline V gene, CDR1 is DFQATT and CDR2 is SNEGSKA (reference sequence). CDR3 sequence reads: CSARNGRGKTDYGYTF. DNA for the CDR3: TGCAGTGCTAGAAATGGCAGGGGAAAGACGGACTATGGCTACACCTTC.

This clonotype showed up just a few times. The chain employs TRBV6-5 and TRBJ2-7; 13 positions agree with TRBD2. The CDR3 spans 14 residues. V shed 8 bases and J 6 bases; nucleotides not matched to a gene: 7. Germline V gives CDR1 MNHEY, CDR2 SVGAGI. CDR3 DNA sequence: TGTGCCAGCTCACCGACTAGCGGGAGGTCCGAGCAGTACTTC. This sequence encodes CASSPTSGRSEQYF.

In the case of this clonotype: This CDR3 is missing its conserved last phenylalanine or tryptophan, likely due to a read error. The limits of the CDR3 on the DNA are not certain, so only TCRdb's listed CDR3 is given. V and J are TRBV19 and TRBJ2-6; the table gives TRBD1 as D, unverified against the DNA. The CDR3 length is 16 residues, termini included. Germline assignment: CDR1 LNHDA and CDR2 SQIVND (reference sequence). This chain's CDR3 is CASTPWGAEGANVLTS.

The chain couples TRBV4-3 to TRBJ2-3; D is unclear. The CDR3 contains 17 residues. The V end was cut by 0 bases, the J end by 0 bases, with 13 bases between. Per germline, CDR1 LGHNA and CDR2 YSLEER. CDR3 amino acids: CASSQDSRRSSTDTQYF. The CDR3 region has the DNA TGCGCCAGCAGCCAAGATAGCCGCAGGTCTAGCACAGATACGCAGTATTTT.

Ten or more counts support this clonotype. The CDR3: CASSFDYNEQFF. In DNA, the CDR3 is TGTGCCAGCAGCTTTGATTATAATGAGCAGTTCTTC. The chain combines TRBV7-9 with TRBJ2-1, with D unclear. V gave up 3 bases and J gave up 7 bases, with 7 bases separating them. The CDR3 has 12 residues. CDR1 and CDR2 from the germline V gene are SEHNR and FQNEAQ (reference sequence).

This clonotype was counted ten times or more. The chain couples TRBV28 to TRBJ2-2; tentatively, D is TRBD1 (7 bases). The V and J ends lost 6 bases and 4 bases respectively, with 18 bases between them. Germline CDR1 reads MDHEN; CDR2 reads SYDVKM. This CDR3 contains 16 residues. CDR3 amino acids: CASRYPRGESTGELFF. The CDR3 DNA is TGTGCCAGCAGGTACCCCAGGGGGGAGAGCACCGGGGAGCTGTTTTTT.

This clonotype was observed a handful of times. The V gene is TRBV5-1, the J gene TRBJ1-1; 8 bases are a match to TRBD1. Germline V CDR1 and CDR2: SGHRS, YFSETQ. The CDR3 has 12 amino acids. The V and J ends lost 7 bases and 6 bases, in that order; junction bases with no gene match: 5. CDR3 sequence (DNA): TGCGCCAGCCGAGACAGGGGCGCTGAAGCTTTCTTT. Its protein product is CASRDRGAEAFF.

Worth noting for this clonotype: A read error may be the cause here, since a much bigger clone is one base away. The chain has TRBV20-1 and TRBJ2-5; no clear D. The CDR3 is made up of 11 amino acids. The germline V gene has CDR1 DFQATT and CDR2 SNEGSKA (reference sequence). The CDR3 loop is CSARQQEAQSF. As DNA, the CDR3 is TGCAGTGCTAGGCAACAAGAGGCCCAGTCCTTC.

As regards this clonotype: This may arise from a read error, as a much more abundant clone is one base away. The chain has TRBV12-3 or TRBV12-4 and TRBJ2-3; perhaps TRBD2 as D (5 bases). The CDR3 runs 16 residues. Trimming shortened V by 6 bases and J by 0 bases, and 16 bases separated the two germline ends. The CDR3 DNA is TGTGCCAGCAGCCCCATTAGAGGGAGTAGCACAGATACGCAGTATTTT. Translated: CASSPIRGSSTDTQYF.

The J gene is TRBJ2-1, the V gene TRBV9; D ambiguous. The germline V gene encodes CDR1 SGDLS and CDR2 YYNGEE. With 5 bases removed from V and 6 bases from J, the gap between germline ends came to 18 bases. The length of the CDR3 is 15 residues. The chain's CDR3 is CASSARTPPSNEQFF. The CDR3 DNA reads TGTGCCAGCAGTGCTAGGACCCCTCCCTCCAATGAGCAGTTCTTC. Using reference TRBV9 and TRBJ2-1 for the parts outside the CDR3, the full variable domain is DSGVTQTPKHLITATGQRVTLRCSPRSGDLSVYWYQQSLDQGLQFLIQYYNGEERAKGNILERFSAQQFPDLHSELNLSSLELGDSALYFCASSARTPPSNEQFFGPGTRLTVL.